One T cell receptor (beta chain) is described in this entry. This clone occurred once. The antigen this receptor binds is unknown. No base quality values were provided; no much bigger clone lies one nucleotide off. The CDR3 regions of human TCRbeta chains were subjected to immunosequencing. For the original study's pipeline: TCRs in the repertoires were compared against a reference library of SARS-CoV-2-specific TCRs that had been generated with the MIRA antigen-specificity platform. Breadth was defined as the fraction of unique TCRs that were SARS-CoV-2-associated. Depth was defined as the fraction of total T cells that were SARS-CoV-2-associated. Each spike-specific TCR was assigned to its reactive spike region and to a CD4 or CD8 class using the MIRA data. Log10-transformed breadth and depth values were compared by one-way ANOVA with Sidak's multiple comparisons tests. TCRdb's version of the immuneACCESS table is confined to in-frame rearrangements and falls short of the full clone set. An unresolved V gene accounts for under half of the shortfall where checked; the remainder is of unknown origin. V, J and clone size are taken as reported in that table, and D and trimming were inferred from the DNA itself. This sample gives approximately 110,000 clones in total; roughly 90% of them show up just once. About 7.5% of the sample is taken by the ten largest.

The data were taken from a study of T cell responses to AZD1222 COVID-19 vaccine (dated by TCRdb to about 2021). About the full investigation: TCR sequencing covered 233 trial participants: 207 given two doses of AZD1222 and about 26 given two doses of MenACWY control vaccine. Enrollment into the trials was organized by age into subgroups of 18-55, 56-69 and 70-plus years, and those subgroups contained approximately 160, 26 and 62 TCR-sequenced participants, respectively. The paper's findings and limits, for the study overall: CD4 TCRs associated with the vaccine covered the entire spike protein, and the dominant responses were in regions 160-218 and 743-854. Conclusions about previously exposed vaccinees are limited because only a handful of AZD1222 recipients were SARS-CoV-2 seropositive at baseline. Nearly half of unique spike-specific TCRs reportedly recognized epitopes outside regions mutated in the B.1.351 and B.1.1.7 variants. Most participants were white British and females outnumbered males, and the authors suggested that clonal diversity may have been underestimated. In the small 56-69-year group, the increase in depth fell short of significance, most likely because of low power. Because no day 14 peak-response samples were available, repertoires were characterized only after the peak T cell response. Spike-specific TCR breadth and depth rose significantly after two AZD1222 doses compared with day 0 and with MenACWY recipients.

The CDR3 starts with the cysteine, ends with the phenylalanine, and has 15 residues. The DNA shown is the 45-base CDR3, in frame from base 1. Clipping removes 6 bases from V and 2 bases from J, with 6 as the unmatched junction base count. CDR1 and CDR2 (SNHLY, FYNNEI) derive from the germline V gene. This specimen's time point label, interpreted: about 28 days (+/-7) after the second vaccine dose. AZD1222 recipients with second doses at about 4 weeks or about 12 weeks were pooled, because spike-specific TCR depth and breadth did not differ between schedules. The vaccinee samples were drawn from two UK trials, COV001 and COV002, one of which was a single-blind randomized controlled phase 2/3 trial testing AZD1222 (ChAdOx1 nCoV-19) in healthy adults. For TCRbeta chain sequencing, PBMC samples were collected from trial participants at day 0 and at day 28 after the second dose.

The V and J segments used are TRBV2 and TRBJ2-3, with 9 middle bases fitting TRBD1. This sequence was found in an adult who received the AZD1222 COVID-19 vaccine. This specimen was peripheral blood, taken 28 days after the second AZD1222 dose. CDR3 sequence: CASRVTGGNTDTQYF. The nucleotides read TGTGCCAGCAGGGTAACAGGGGGCAACACAGATACGCAGTATTTT.